These T cell receptor beta chains were read from a single sample in a study of blood T cell repertoires in COVID-19. Only in-frame clones appear in the TCRdb table, and some are missing; sequencing was by immunoSEQ multiplex PCR. The data hold about 250,000 clones, with around 90% observed a single time. What was sequenced was peripheral blood. These receptors all come from a man younger than 40 with COVID-19, enrolled during active disease. CDR3s include the opening cysteine and the closing phenylalanine or tryptophan. D genes are given only for firm matches. Where a row states a size, it is once, few, many or the class of an expanded clone; other rows omit it.

V	size	J	D	CDR3	DNA
TRBV5-6	.	TRBJ1-6	.	CASSLVELSPLHF	TGTGCCAGCAGCTTGGTAGAGCTTTCACCCCTCCACTTT
TRBV30	.	TRBJ1-2	.	CAWSVFSAGGYTF	TGTGCCTGGAGTGTCTTCTCGGCCGGGGGCTACACCTTC
TRBV5-1	.	TRBJ2-7	TRBD1	CASSPWTGLGEQYF	TGCGCCAGCAGCCCCTGGACAGGGCTTGGCGAGCAGTACTTC
TRBV10-1	few	TRBJ1-5	.	CARYRQFSNQPQHF	TGCGCCAGATATCGACAGTTTAGCAATCAGCCCCAGCATTTT
TRBV5-1	.	TRBJ2-1	TRBD2	CASSFKRGPYNEQFF	TGCGCCAGCAGTTTCAAGCGGGGGCCCTACAATGAGCAGTTCTTC
TRBV9	.	TRBJ2-2	TRBD2	CASSLSGRGTGELFF	TGTGCCAGCAGCCTTAGCGGGCGAGGCACCGGGGAGCTGTTTTTT
TRBV2	once	TRBJ2-7	.	CASRRTAVSSYEQYF	TGTGCCAGCAGACGGACAGCAGTTTCTTCCTACGAGCAGTACTTC
TRBV7-9	.	TRBJ1-2	.	CASTNEVLETNYGYTF	TGTGCCAGCACCAATGAGGTACTAGAAACTAACTATGGCTACACCTTC
TRBV3-1/TRBV3-2	.	TRBJ2-1	TRBD2	CASRSSGGANEQFF	TGTGCCAGCAGGTCAAGCGGGGGGGCCAATGAGCAGTTCTTC
TRBV21-1	.	TRBJ1-5	.	CASSTENRTGNGNQPQHF	TGTGCCAGCAGCACCGAAAACCGGACAGGGAATGGCAATCAGCCCCAGCATTTT
TRBV19	.	TRBJ1-3	.	CASYGSLSGNTIYF	TGTGCCAGTTATGGGAGCTTATCTGGAAACACCATATATTTT
TRBV11-2	.	TRBJ2-2	.	CASSLAGLTGELFF	TGTGCCAGCAGCTTAGCGGGTTTAACCGGGGAGCTGTTTTTT
TRBV28	.	TRBJ1-4	.	CASSIGQMEKLFF	TGTGCCAGCAGTATCGGACAGATGGAAAAACTGTTTTTT
TRBV9	.	TRBJ1-1	.	CASSVNGRYTEAFF	TGTGCCAGCAGCGTCAATGGGAGATACACTGAAGCTTTCTTT
TRBV2	.	TRBJ2-3	TRBD2	CASSVGLAGSLSTDTQYF	TGTGCCAGCAGTGTGGGACTAGCGGGGAGCCTAAGCACAGATACGCAGTATTTT
TRBV27	.	TRBJ2-7	TRBD1	CASSPRPGTASEQYF	TGTGCCAGCAGTCCCAGACCCGGGACAGCCAGCGAGCAGTACTTC
TRBV6-5	.	TRBJ1-4	TRBD1	CASSRQGTTNEKLFF	TGTGCCAGCAGCCGACAGGGGACAACTAATGAAAAACTGTTTTTT
TRBV5-1	.	TRBJ2-5	.	CASSQRGEERETQYF	TGCGCCAGCAGCCAAAGAGGCGAGGAGCGGGAGACCCAGTACTTC
TRBV9	.	TRBJ2-7	.	CASSVALGGTYEQYF	TGTGCCAGCAGCGTAGCTCTAGGCGGTACCTACGAGCAGTACTTC
TRBV5-1	once	TRBJ2-1	TRBD2	CASSRDGGGTNEQFF	TGCGCCAGCAGCAGGGATGGCGGGGGAACCAATGAGCAGTTCTTC
TRBV6-5	.	TRBJ2-3	.	CASSPLYTRTDTQYF	TGTGCCAGCAGCCCGCTCTATACTCGCACAGATACGCAGTATTTT
TRBV19	.	TRBJ1-3	TRBD1	CASSSNRDRARGNTIYF	TGTGCCAGTAGTTCGAACCGGGACAGGGCTAGAGGAAACACCATATATTTT
TRBV28	.	TRBJ2-3	TRBD2	CASSLRGSTDTQYF	TGTGCCAGCAGTTTGCGGGGGAGCACAGATACGCAGTATTTT
TRBV5-4	once	TRBJ2-2	TRBD2	CASSLGGTSSGELFF	TGTGCCAGCAGCTTGGGGGGGACTAGCTCCGGGGAGCTGTTTTTT
TRBV19	.	TRBJ1-5	.	CASSIVTGLNQPQHF	TGTGCCAGTAGTATAGTAACAGGATTAAATCAGCCCCAGCATTTT
TRBV19	.	TRBJ2-3	.	CASSPVLTDTQYF	TGTGCCAGTAGTCCGGTGCTCACAGATACGCAGTATTTT
TRBV9	.	TRBJ1-2	.	CASSGEGDPIYGYTF	TGTGCCAGCAGTGGAGAAGGAGATCCTATATATGGCTACACCTTC
TRBV6-5	.	TRBJ1-5	TRBD1	CASTQRGHQPQHF	TGTGCCAGCACCCAGAGGGGGCATCAGCCCCAGCATTTT
TRBV19	.	TRBJ2-3	TRBD2	CASRGSGGAGDTQYF	TGTGCCAGTAGGGGTAGCGGGGGAGCAGGGGATACGCAGTATTTT
TRBV30	.	TRBJ1-2	.	CAWTPGGFWDGYTF	TGTGCCTGGACCCCTGGCGGGTTTTGGGATGGCTACACCTTC
TRBV6-5	.	TRBJ2-5	TRBD1	CASTHRGRWETQYF	TGTGCCAGCACCCACAGGGGGCGCTGGGAGACCCAGTACTTC
TRBV25-1	.	TRBJ2-1	.	CASSELLNNEQFF	TGTGCCAGCAGTGAATTGCTAAACAATGAGCAGTTCTTC
TRBV9	.	TRBJ2-3	.	CASSLARGPGGTDTQYF	TGTGCCAGCAGCCTTGCGCGCGGCCCTGGTGGCACAGATACGCAGTATTTT
TRBV25-1	.	TRBJ1-1	TRBD1	CASSARAGGYTEAFF	TGTGCCAGCAGCGCCCGGGCAGGGGGCTATACTGAAGCTTTCTTT
TRBV18	.	TRBJ1-6	TRBD1	CASRTTGRNSPLHF	TGTGCCAGCCGTACGACAGGGAGGAATTCACCCCTCCACTTT
TRBV9	once	TRBJ2-1	TRBD2	CASSATGGDNEQFF	TGTGCCAGCAGCGCTACCGGGGGGGACAATGAGCAGTTCTTC
TRBV15	.	TRBJ2-7	.	CATSRDWREQYF	TGTGCCACCAGCAGAGACTGGAGAGAGCAGTACTTC
TRBV3-1/TRBV3-2	.	TRBJ1-2	.	CASSQFSVSYGYTF	TGTGCCAGCAGCCAATTTTCAGTAAGCTATGGCTACACCTTC
TRBV18	.	TRBJ1-1	TRBD1	CASSLAGTGVLTAEAFF	TGTGCCAGCTCACTGGCCGGGACAGGCGTCCTGACTGCTGAAGCTTTCTTT
TRBV7-2	.	TRBJ1-4	.	CASSSPRTNEKLFF	TGTGCCAGCAGCTCCCCTAGAACTAATGAAAAACTGTTTTTT
TRBV12-3/TRBV12-4	.	TRBJ1-2	.	CASTLTVNYGYTF	TGTGCCAGCACCCTGACAGTTAACTATGGCTACACCTTC
TRBV28	.	TRBJ2-1	TRBD1	CASSEGTGRSEQFF	TGTGCCAGCAGCGAAGGGACAGGACGGAGTGAGCAGTTCTTC
TRBV4-2	.	TRBJ1-3	.	CASSQVEASSGNTIYF	TGTGCCAGCAGCCAAGTGGAGGCTTCCTCTGGAAACACCATATATTTT
TRBV29-1	.	TRBJ2-5	TRBD1	CSVDGTGLETQYF	TGCAGCGTTGACGGGACAGGGCTGGAGACCCAGTACTTC
TRBV5-6	once	TRBJ1-6	TRBD1	CASRLTGENSPLHF	TGTGCCAGCAGGTTGACAGGGGAGAATTCACCCCTCCACTTT
TRBV13	few	TRBJ1-6	.	CASSLGERWGLSPLHF	TGTGCCAGCAGCCTAGGTGAGAGGTGGGGCTTGTCACCCCTCCACTTT
TRBV10-2	.	TRBJ2-2	.	CASLGHTGELFF	TGCGCCAGCTTGGGCCACACCGGGGAGCTGTTTTTT
TRBV6-2/TRBV6-3	.	TRBJ2-1	TRBD2	CASSYSLAGLFEQFF	TGTGCCAGCAGTTACTCACTAGCGGGGTTGTTTGAGCAGTTCTTC
TRBV2	.	TRBJ1-2	.	CASSDQGYGYTF	TGTGCCAGCAGTGACCAGGGCTATGGCTACACCTTC
TRBV5-6	once	TRBJ1-3	.	CASSLAQVSGNTIYF	TGTGCCAGCAGCTTGGCACAGGTCTCTGGAAACACCATATATTTT
TRBV11-2	.	TRBJ1-3	.	CASSLSTTGNTIYF	TGTGCCAGCAGCTTAAGTACAACTGGAAACACCATATATTTT
TRBV5-1	.	TRBJ1-1	.	CASSLAREGGEAFF	TGCGCCAGCAGCTTGGCTAGGGAGGGCGGTGAAGCTTTCTTT